The subject of this entry is one T cell receptor (beta chain). The entry originates in a study of blood T cell repertoires in COVID-19. Germline trimming cut 4 bases from V and 5 bases from J; bases unmatched to any gene: 4. The CDR3 sequence is 12 residues long. Germline V CDR1 and CDR2: SQVTM, ANQGSEA. Method: immunoSEQ multiplex PCR; TCRdb's copy keeps in-frame clones and lacks some. The table records 140,000 to 150,000 clones, 75% to 85% of them present only once. This chain connects TRBV29-1 to TRBJ2-5, with TRBD1 matching over 7 bases. The receptor was derived from a man aged 55 to 69 with acute or convalescent COVID-19. Specimen: peripheral blood. Written as DNA, the CDR3 is TGCAGCGTTGTGGCAGGGGGTGAGACCCAGTACTTC. This sequence encodes CSVVAGGETQYF.